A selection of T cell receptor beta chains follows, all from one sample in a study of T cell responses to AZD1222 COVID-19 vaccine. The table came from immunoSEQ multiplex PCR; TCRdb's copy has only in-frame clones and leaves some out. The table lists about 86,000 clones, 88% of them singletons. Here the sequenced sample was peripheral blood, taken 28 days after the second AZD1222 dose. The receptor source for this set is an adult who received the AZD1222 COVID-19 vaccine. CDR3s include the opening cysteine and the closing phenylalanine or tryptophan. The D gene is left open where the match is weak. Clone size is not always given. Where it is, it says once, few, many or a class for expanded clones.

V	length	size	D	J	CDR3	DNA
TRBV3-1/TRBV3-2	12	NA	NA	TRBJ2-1	CASSQAVGEQFF	TGTGCCAGCAGCCAAGCAGTAGGTGAGCAGTTCTTC
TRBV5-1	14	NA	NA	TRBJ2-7	CASSLGGAGYEQYF	TGCGCCAGCAGCTTGGGGGGGGCCGGTTACGAGCAGTACTTC
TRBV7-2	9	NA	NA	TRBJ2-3	CAGADTQYF	TGTGCCGGGGCAGATACGCAGTATTTT
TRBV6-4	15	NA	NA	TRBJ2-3	CASRVGIGSTDTQYF	TGTGCCAGCAGGGTCGGGATAGGTAGCACAGATACGCAGTATTTT
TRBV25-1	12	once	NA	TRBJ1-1	CASGRGWTEAFF	TGTGCCAGCGGAAGGGGGTGGACTGAAGCTTTCTTT
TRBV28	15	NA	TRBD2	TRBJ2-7	CASIPAASGSYEQYF	TGTGCCAGCATTCCGGCGGCTAGCGGGAGCTACGAGCAGTACTTC
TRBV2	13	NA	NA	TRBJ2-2	CASSETRAGELFF	TGTGCCAGCAGTGAGACTAGAGCCGGGGAGCTGTTTTTT
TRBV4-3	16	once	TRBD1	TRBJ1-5	CASSHRHSDRAGGQHF	TGCGCCAGCAGCCATCGTCACTCCGACAGGGCCGGAGGCCAGCATTTT
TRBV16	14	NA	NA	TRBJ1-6	CASSQTGPNSPLHF	TGTGCCAGCAGCCAAACAGGGCCTAATTCACCCCTCCACTTT
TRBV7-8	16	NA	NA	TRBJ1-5	CASSLAYGRGNQPQHF	TGTGCCAGCAGCTTAGCGTATGGACGTGGCAATCAGCCCCAGCATTTT
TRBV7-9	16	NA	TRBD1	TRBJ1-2	CASSPDRDRGRGGYTF	TGTGCCAGCAGCCCGGACCGGGACAGGGGGCGCGGGGGCTACACCTTC
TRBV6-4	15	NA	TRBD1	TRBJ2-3	CASSDGTGGSDTQYF	TGTGCCAGCAGTGACGGGACAGGGGGCTCAGATACGCAGTATTTT
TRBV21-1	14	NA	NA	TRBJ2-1	CASTPGTTDNEQFF	TGTGCCAGCACCCCCGGGACAACAGACAATGAGCAGTTCTTC
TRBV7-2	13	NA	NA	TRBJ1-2	CASTPGEYVGYTF	TGTGCCAGCACCCCGGGGGAATATGTTGGCTACACCTTC
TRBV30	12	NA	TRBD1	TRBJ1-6	CGFGTANSPLHF	TGTGGCTTCGGGACAGCAAATTCACCCCTCCACTTT
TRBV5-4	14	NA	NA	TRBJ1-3	CAGGGASSGNTIYF	TGTGCCGGTGGAGGGGCGAGCTCTGGAAACACCATATATTTT
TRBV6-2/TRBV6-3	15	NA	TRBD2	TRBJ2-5	CASSTRPGGKETQYF	TGTGCCAGCAGTACGAGACCGGGGGGAAAAGAGACCCAGTACTTC
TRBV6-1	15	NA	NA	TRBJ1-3	CASSEAAGARATIYF	TGTGCCAGCAGTGAAGCGGCAGGAGCCCGCGCCACCATATATTTT
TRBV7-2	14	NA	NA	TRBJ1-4	CASSSDGGGEKLFF	TGTGCCAGCAGCTCCGACGGGGGTGGGGAAAAACTGTTTTTT
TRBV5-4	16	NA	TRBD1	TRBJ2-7	CASSLNQGAQVHEQYF	TGTGCCAGCAGCTTGAATCAGGGGGCGCAGGTCCACGAGCAGTACTTC
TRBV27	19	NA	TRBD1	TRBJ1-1	CASSLARRRQGALNTEAFF	TGTGCCAGCAGTTTAGCCCGACGGAGGCAGGGGGCCCTGAACACTGAAGCTTTCTTT
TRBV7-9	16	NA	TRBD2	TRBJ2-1	CASSSKAGVFGNEQFF	TGTGCCAGCAGCTCAAAAGCGGGGGTTTTTGGCAATGAGCAGTTCTTC
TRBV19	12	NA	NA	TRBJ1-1	CASSVKNTEAFF	TGTGCCAGTAGCGTTAAGAACACTGAAGCTTTCTTT
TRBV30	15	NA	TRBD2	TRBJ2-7	CAWSGERGGTYEQYF	TGTGCCTGGAGTGGAGAGCGGGGGGGAACCTACGAGCAGTACTTC
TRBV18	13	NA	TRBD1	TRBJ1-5	CASSPGTDQPQHF	TGTGCCAGCTCACCAGGGACAGATCAGCCCCAGCATTTT
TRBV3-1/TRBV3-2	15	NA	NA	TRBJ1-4	CASSQGSGGSEKLFF	TGTGCCAGCAGCCAGGGCTCGGGGGGAAGTGAAAAACTGTTTTTT
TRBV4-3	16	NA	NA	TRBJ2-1	CASSQDLSGHYNEQFF	TGCGCCAGCAGCCAAGATCTTTCGGGGCACTACAATGAGCAGTTCTTC
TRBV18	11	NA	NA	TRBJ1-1	CASSPNTEAFF	TGTGCCAGCTCACCTAACACTGAAGCTTTCTTT
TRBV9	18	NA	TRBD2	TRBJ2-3	CASSVGMVAGPSTDTQYF	TGTGCCAGCAGCGTAGGTATGGTAGCGGGGCCCAGCACAGATACGCAGTATTTT
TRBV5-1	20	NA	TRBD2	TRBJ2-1	CASSQLPLSGKPMGMNEQFF	TGCGCCAGCAGCCAACTTCCGCTTAGCGGGAAACCTATGGGAATGAATGAGCAGTTCTTC
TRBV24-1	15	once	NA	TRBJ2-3	CATSPTGGRGDTQYF	TGTGCCACCAGCCCAACGGGGGGCCGGGGAGATACGCAGTATTTT
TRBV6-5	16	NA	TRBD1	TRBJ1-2	CASSYSRQGASYGYTF	TGTGCCAGCAGTTACTCTCGACAGGGGGCGAGCTATGGCTACACCTTC
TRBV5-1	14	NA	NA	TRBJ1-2	CASSLTHGVYGYTF	TGCGCCAGCAGCTTGACCCACGGGGTTTATGGCTACACCTTC
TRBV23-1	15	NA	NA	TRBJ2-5	CASSLPTGIQETQYF	TGCGCCAGCAGTCTCCCCACAGGGATCCAAGAGACCCAGTACTTC
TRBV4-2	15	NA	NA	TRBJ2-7	CASSQGSELTYEQYF	TGTGCCAGCAGCCAAGGGAGCGAACTAACCTACGAGCAGTACTTC